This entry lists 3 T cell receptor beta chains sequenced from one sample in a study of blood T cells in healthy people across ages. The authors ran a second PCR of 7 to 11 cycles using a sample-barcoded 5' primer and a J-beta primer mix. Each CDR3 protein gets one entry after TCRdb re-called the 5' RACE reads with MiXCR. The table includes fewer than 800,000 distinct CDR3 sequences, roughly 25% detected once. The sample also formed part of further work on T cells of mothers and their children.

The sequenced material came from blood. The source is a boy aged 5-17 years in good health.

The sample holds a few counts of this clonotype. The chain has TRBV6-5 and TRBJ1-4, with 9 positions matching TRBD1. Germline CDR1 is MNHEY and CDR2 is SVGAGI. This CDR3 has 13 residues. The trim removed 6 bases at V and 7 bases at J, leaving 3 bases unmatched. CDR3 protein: CASRRQGVEKLFF. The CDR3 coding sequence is TGTGCCAGCAGAAGACAGGGGGTTGAAAAACTGTTTTTT.

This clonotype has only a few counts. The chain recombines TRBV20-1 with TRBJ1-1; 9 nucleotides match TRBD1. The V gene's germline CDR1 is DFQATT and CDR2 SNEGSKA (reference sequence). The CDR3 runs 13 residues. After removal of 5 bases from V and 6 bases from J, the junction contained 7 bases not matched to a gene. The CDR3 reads CSAPRTGVPEAFF. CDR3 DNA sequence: TGCAGTGCTCCTCGGACAGGGGTCCCTGAAGCTTTCTTT.

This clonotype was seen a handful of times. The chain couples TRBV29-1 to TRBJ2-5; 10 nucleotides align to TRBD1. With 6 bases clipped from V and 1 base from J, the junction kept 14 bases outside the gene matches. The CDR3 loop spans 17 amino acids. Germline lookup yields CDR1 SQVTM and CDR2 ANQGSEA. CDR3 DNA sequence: TGCAGCGTCAACGACTTCGCGAGGGACAGGGGCCAAGAGACCCAGTACTTC. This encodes CSVNDFARDRGQETQYF.